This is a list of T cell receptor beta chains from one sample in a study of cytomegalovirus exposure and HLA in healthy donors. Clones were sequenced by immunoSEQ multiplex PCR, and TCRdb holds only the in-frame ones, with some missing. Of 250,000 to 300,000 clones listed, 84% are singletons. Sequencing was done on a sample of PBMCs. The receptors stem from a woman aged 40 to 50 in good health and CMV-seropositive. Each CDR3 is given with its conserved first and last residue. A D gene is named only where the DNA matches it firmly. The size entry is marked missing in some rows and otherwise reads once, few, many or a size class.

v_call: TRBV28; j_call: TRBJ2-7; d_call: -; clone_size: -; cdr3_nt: TGTGCCAGCAGTTCCCTATACAGGGTGTCCTACGAGCAGTACTTC; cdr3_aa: CASSSLYRVSYEQYF
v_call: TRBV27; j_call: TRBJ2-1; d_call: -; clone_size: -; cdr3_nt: TGTGCCAGCAGTGGGCGGGCAACCTACAATGAGCAGTTCTTC; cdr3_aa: CASSGRATYNEQFF
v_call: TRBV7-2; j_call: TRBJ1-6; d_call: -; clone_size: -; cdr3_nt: TGTGCCAGCAGCTTGGGGGGTTTCTCCTATAATTCACCCCTCCACTTT; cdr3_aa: CASSLGGFSYNSPLHF
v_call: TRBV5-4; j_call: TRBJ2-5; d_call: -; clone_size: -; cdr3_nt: TGTGCCAGCAGCTTGGCCCCGGGACTGGGACAAGAGACCCAGTACTTC; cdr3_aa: CASSLAPGLGQETQYF
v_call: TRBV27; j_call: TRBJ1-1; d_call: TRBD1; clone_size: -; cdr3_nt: TGTGCCAGCAGTTGGGGGACAGGAAACACTGAAGCTTTCTTT; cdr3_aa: CASSWGTGNTEAFF
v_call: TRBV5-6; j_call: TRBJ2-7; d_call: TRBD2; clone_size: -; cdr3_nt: TGTGCCAGCAGCTTTTACCCCCTCCTAGCGGGAGGTGTCGACGAGCAGTACTTC; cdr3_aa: CASSFYPLLAGGVDEQYF
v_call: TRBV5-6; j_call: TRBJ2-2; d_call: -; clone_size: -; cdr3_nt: TGTGCCAGCAGCTTGGTGTCAGGGGTGAACACCGGGGAGCTGTTTTTT; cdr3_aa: CASSLVSGVNTGELFF
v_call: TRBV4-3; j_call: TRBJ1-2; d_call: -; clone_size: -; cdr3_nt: TGCGCCAGCAGCCAAGAAGGCGGGCAGTCCTATGGCTACACCTTC; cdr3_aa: CASSQEGGQSYGYTF
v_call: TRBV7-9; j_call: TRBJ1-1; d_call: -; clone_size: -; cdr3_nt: TGTGCCAGCAGCTTAGGTGGGGCGAAGAACACTGAAGCTTTCTTT; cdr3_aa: CASSLGGAKNTEAFF
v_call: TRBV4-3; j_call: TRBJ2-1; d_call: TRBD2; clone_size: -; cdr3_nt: TGCGCCAGCAGCCAAGGAACTAGCGAATCAGGTGAGCAGTTCTTC; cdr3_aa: CASSQGTSESGEQFF
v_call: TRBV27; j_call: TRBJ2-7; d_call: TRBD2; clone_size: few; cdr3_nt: TGTGCCAGCAGGGGACTAGCGGGAGCTCCCTACGAGCAGTACTTC; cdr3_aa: CASRGLAGAPYEQYF
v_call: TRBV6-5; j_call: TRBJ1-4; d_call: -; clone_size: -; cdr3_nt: TGTGCCAGCAGTTCGGTTCAGGGATTCTTTAATGAAAAACTGTTTTTT; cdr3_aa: CASSSVQGFFNEKLFF
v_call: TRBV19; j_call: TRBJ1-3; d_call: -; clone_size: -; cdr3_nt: TGTGCCAGTAGTATTCGGGGGTCTGGAAACACCATATATTTT; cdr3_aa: CASSIRGSGNTIYF
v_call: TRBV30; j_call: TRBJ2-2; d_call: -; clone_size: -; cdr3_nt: TGTGCCTGGACCAGGGACACCGGGGAGCTGTTTTTT; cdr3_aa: CAWTRDTGELFF
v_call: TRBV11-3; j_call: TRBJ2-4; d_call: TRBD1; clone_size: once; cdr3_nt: TGTGCCAGCAGCTTAGCGGGGACAGGGCACATTCAGTACTTC; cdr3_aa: CASSLAGTGHIQYF
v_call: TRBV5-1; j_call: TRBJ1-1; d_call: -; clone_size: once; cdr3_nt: TGCGCCAGCAGCTTGATGTACAGTCCAAACACTGAAGCTTTCTTT; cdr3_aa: CASSLMYSPNTEAFF
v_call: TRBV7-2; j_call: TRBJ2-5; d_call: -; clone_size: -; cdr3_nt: TGTGCCAGCAAACAGCGGGTGGGTGAGACCCAGTACTTC; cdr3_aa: CASKQRVGETQYF
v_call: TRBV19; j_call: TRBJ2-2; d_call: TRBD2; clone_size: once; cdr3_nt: TGTGCCAGTAGTTTATTTGCGGGGGTGAACACCGGGGAGCTGTTTTTT; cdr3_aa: CASSLFAGVNTGELFF
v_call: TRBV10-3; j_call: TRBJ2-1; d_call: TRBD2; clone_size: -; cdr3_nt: TGTGCCATCAGTGGGGAGACTAGCGGGAGGCCCCTAGGATACAATGAGCAGTTCTTC; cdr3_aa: CAISGETSGRPLGYNEQFF
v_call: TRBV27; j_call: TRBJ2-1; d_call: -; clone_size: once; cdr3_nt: TGTGCCAGCAGTAAGGTTTACGGGGGAGGATACAATGAGCAGTTCTTC; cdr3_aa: CASSKVYGGGYNEQFF